The 16 T cell receptor beta chains listed next were all sequenced from one sample in a study of blood T cells in healthy people across ages. A second about 7 to 11 cycle PCR used barcoded and J-beta primers. Each CDR3 protein gets one entry after TCRdb re-called the 5' RACE reads with MiXCR. Here the sample spans approximately 900,000 distinct CDR3 sequences, around 29% being singletons. This sample was shared with a second study, whose subject was T cells of mothers and their children.

Sequencing input: blood. These receptors were obtained from a woman between 40 and 50 years old in good health.

This rearrangement joins TRBV24-1 to TRBJ2-7, with a weak D call TRBD1 (8 bases). CDR1 and CDR2 from the germline V gene are KGHDR and SFDVKD. The CDR3 sequence is 16 residues long. Trimming shortened V by 3 bases and J by 7 bases, and 21 bases separated the two germline ends. The CDR3 DNA reads TGTGCCACCAGTGATGTACAGGGGGAGGGGTACAATGAGCAGTACTTC. Translated, it gives CATSDVQGEGYNEQYF.

This rearrangement joins TRBV24-1 to TRBJ2-1, with TRBD2 as a possible D gene (6 bases). In germline, CDR1 is KGHDR, CDR2 SFDVKD. This CDR3 has 15 residues. The V gene lost 4 bases and the J gene lost 6 bases, with 15 bases spanning the gap. The DNA for the CDR3 is TGTGCCACCAGTGAGCGGGGAGCATACGGCAATGAGCAGTTCTTC. It specifies CATSERGAYGNEQFF.

Comment on this clonotype: An end of the junction does not agree with germline; a read error may underlie this. The chain joins TRBV9 to TRBJ2-1, with TRBD2 identical over 8 bases. CDR1 and CDR2 from the germline V gene are SGDLS and YYNGEE. The CDR3 sequence is 15 residues long. CDR3 nucleotides: TGTGCCAACAGCGTAGCCAGCGGGGGCCCCGGGGAGCAGTTCTTC. Translating it yields CANSVASGGPGEQFF.

In its sample, this clonotype was seen a few times. The chain couples TRBV20-1 to TRBJ1-2, with D hard to call. The CDR3 length is 15 residues. The ends were cut back, 0 bases at V and 4 bases at J, with 15 bases in the middle. Germline loops: CDR1 DFQATT, CDR2 SNEGSKA (reference sequence). This CDR3 is CSARDPEGLTYGYTF. The CDR3 region has the DNA TGCAGTGCTAGAGATCCGGAGGGTCTGACCTATGGCTACACCTTC.

V gene TRBV30 combines with J gene TRBJ1-2; D possibly corresponds to TRBD1 (6 bases). V was clipped by 0 bases and J by 5 bases, with 10 bases between them. The germline V gene encodes CDR1 GTSNPN and CDR2 SVGIG (reference sequence). The CDR3 contains 13 residues. The CDR3 DNA reads as TGTGCCTGGAGTGTGGACGGACAGTATGGCTACACCTTC. Its translation: CAWSVDGQYGYTF.

This clonotype was seen at least ten times. The V gene is TRBV10-3, the J gene TRBJ2-3; tentatively, D is TRBD2 (6 bases). With 7 bases removed from V and 0 bases from J, the gap between germline ends came to 8 bases. This CDR3 comprises 13 residues. Looked up from germline, CDR1 is ENHRY and CDR2 is SYGVKD. CDR3 nucleotides: TGTGCCATCACAGGGACTAGCACAGATACGCAGTATTTT. This codes for CAITGTSTDTQYF.

There are many counts of this clonotype. The genes are TRBV7-2 and TRBJ2-5; 13 nucleotides align to TRBD2. Germline loops: CDR1 SGHTA, CDR2 FQGNSA. This CDR3 is built from 16 residues. The V and J ends lost 5 bases and 4 bases, in that order; junction bases with no gene match: 7. CDR3 in DNA: TGTGCCAGCAGCGCCCAACTAGCGGGGGGGCGAGAGACCCAGTACTTC. Encoded protein: CASSAQLAGGRETQYF.

J is TRBJ2-3 and V is TRBV7-9, with TRBD1 matching 9 bases. V lost 5 bases, J lost 5 bases, and 8 bases stayed unmatched. Germline V CDR1 and CDR2: SEHNR, FQNEAQ (reference sequence). The CDR3 runs to 15 residues. The CDR3 nucleotides are TGTGCCAGCAGCCACCGGGACAGGGTGGTAGATACGCAGTATTTT. Its protein is CASSHRDRVVDTQYF.

The V call is TRBV7-2, the J call TRBJ2-7, with D perhaps matching TRBD1 or TRBD2 (5 bases each). Per the germline V gene, CDR1 is SGHTA and CDR2 is FQGNSA. CDR3 size: 15 residues. V shed 5 bases and J shed 0 bases, with 14 bases lying between them. CDR3 bases: TGTGCCAGCAGCCCCGACGGGGCCCTCTCCTACGAGCAGTACTTC. The encoded protein is CASSPDGALSYEQYF.

The chain couples TRBV7-2 to TRBJ1-5, with 7 nucleotides matching TRBD1. There are 13 residues in the CDR3. The J segment lost 7 bases and the V segment lost 5 bases, leaving 5 bases of the junction unmatched. CDR1 is SGHTA and CDR2 is FQGNSA in the germline V gene. The CDR3 coding sequence is TGTGCCAGCAGCATCCGACAGGGACAGCCCCAGCATTTT. Translation: CASSIRQGQPQHF.

This clonotype was recorded at least ten times. The chain employs TRBV29-1 and TRBJ2-7, with 8 bases lining up with TRBD1. Germline values: CDR1 SQVTM, CDR2 ANQGSEA. The CDR3 loop spans 12 amino acids. V trimming: 8 bases; J trimming: 1 base; junction bases outside the gene matches: 4. The CDR3 region has the DNA TGCAGCTACCGACAGGGGTCCTACGAGCAGTACTTC. It encodes CSYRQGSYEQYF.

This chain joins TRBV6-5 and TRBJ2-2; D unclear. The CDR3 totals 15 residues. Germline V CDR1 and CDR2: MNHEY, SVGAGI. V was pared by 6 bases and J by 2 bases, with 13 bases between. The CDR3 spells CASRTAPRNTGELFF. Here the CDR3 DNA reads TGTGCCAGCAGGACCGCTCCGCGTAACACCGGGGAGCTGTTTTTT.

This clonotype occurred many times. The chain employs TRBV27 and TRBJ1-5; D might be TRBD1 (6 bases). CDR1 and CDR2 (germline): MNHEY, SMNVEV (reference sequence). The CDR3 runs 16 residues. V was cut by 4 bases and J by 2 bases, with 15 bases left in between. The CDR3: CASSSITQGGNQPQHF. CDR3 bases: TGTGCCAGCAGTTCTATCACACAGGGTGGCAATCAGCCCCAGCATTTT.

The CDR3 region has the DNA TGTGCCAGCAGACTACAGACTAGCGGGGGCAATGAGCAGTACTTC. Translation: CASRLQTSGGNEQYF. The rearrangement links TRBV12-3 or TRBV12-4 to TRBJ2-4; 12 bases line up with TRBD2. This CDR3 is built from 15 residues. Trimming took 6 bases from V and 13 from J; bases not matched to a gene: 13.

The genes are TRBV4-3 and TRBJ1-2; unclear D gene. This CDR3 is 14 amino acids long. Germline CDR1 LGHNA, CDR2 YSLEER. Trimming cost V 4 bases and J 4 bases, with 13 bases left between them. The CDR3 bases are TGCGCCAGCAGCCCCGGGCTGGGGTCCTATGGCTACACCTTC. It encodes CASSPGLGSYGYTF.

The chain has TRBV7-2 and TRBJ2-3; D possibly corresponds to TRBD2 (6 bases). The CDR3 length is 16 residues. V lost 2 bases and J 4 bases, leaving 16 bases between the germline ends. Per the germline V gene, CDR1 is SGHTA and CDR2 is FQGNSA. For the CDR3, the DNA is TGTGCCAGCAGCTTATCTCCAAGGACTAACGCAGATACGCAGTATTTT. This gives the protein CASSLSPRTNADTQYF.